This TCR beta chain was captured in a study of blood T cell repertoires in COVID-19 (TCRdb year 2020). Context from the whole study: Collaborator samples came from the United States, Italy and Spain and covered acute and convalescent phases of COVID-19. The prospective study material was composed of cDNA or gDNA derived from T cells, B-cell-depleted T cells, or PBMCs. Subjects who had been exposed to COVID-19, were actively infected with it, or had recovered from it provided the deeply sampled blood TCRbeta repertoires that made up the dataset. A freely available public database, intended as a resource for researchers studying the immune response to SARS-CoV-2, is where the repertoires were released. Samples came from the ongoing ImmuneRACE study (first 160 participants) plus 1,254 subjects from 6 global collaborators. Sample metadata almost always included a de-identified subject ID, COVID-19 status, age in years and sex. HLA class I and class II types, where available, came from metadata supplied by the sample provider rather than from assay-based typing.

General findings and caveats noted by the study authors: Clinical and demographic metadata were provided uncurated, with the amount varying by source and participant.

From a lookup of the germline V gene, CDR1 and CDR2 are SGHNT and YENEEA. Including cysteine and phenylalanine, the CDR3 has 17 amino acids. Only the CDR3 part of the read is kept: 51 bases, read in frame from the first base. V is cut back by 5 bases and J by 7 bases, with 8 bases in the junction unmatched. The collaborating institutions used their own protocols to collect whole blood in K2EDTA tubes. For TCRbeta analysis, collaborators shipped samples as frozen whole blood, isolated PBMCs, or DNA extracted from either of those sample types. As concerns this clone: The antigen it binds to is not known. Base qualities are not recorded, but no much larger clone differs from it by a single base.

TCRbeta CDR3 regions were amplified from genomic DNA by means of the immunoSEQ Assay, a bias-controlled multiplex PCR. The study's processing was this. The number of nucleated cells in each sample was estimated from the amplification of reference gene primers within the assay. To quantify the absolute abundance of each unique TCRbeta CDR3 rearrangement, sequence reads were collapsed and filtered. For each sample, productive Simpson clonality was calculated as the square root of Simpson's diversity index across productive rearrangements. TCRdb provides this immuneACCESS table in a form limited to in-frame rearrangements. Some clones are lacking; in checked studies, under half of them reflect an unresolved V gene, and why the rest are absent is not known. From that table come the V and J calls and clone size; the DNA was used to work out D and trimming. This sample is represented by about 100,000 clones; roughly nine tenths of them were singletons. The biggest ten clones account for approximately 2% of the sample.

The receptor chain draws on TRBV11-3 and TRBJ2-1, and 16 junctional nucleotides match TRBD2. Sequenced input: peripheral blood. This clonotype was obtained from a man aged 50 to 59 with active COVID-19. The CDR3 sequence is CASSQGLAGGLINEQFF. Here is the DNA: TGTGCCAGCAGCCAGGGACTAGCGGGGGGGCTTATTAATGAGCAGTTCTTC.